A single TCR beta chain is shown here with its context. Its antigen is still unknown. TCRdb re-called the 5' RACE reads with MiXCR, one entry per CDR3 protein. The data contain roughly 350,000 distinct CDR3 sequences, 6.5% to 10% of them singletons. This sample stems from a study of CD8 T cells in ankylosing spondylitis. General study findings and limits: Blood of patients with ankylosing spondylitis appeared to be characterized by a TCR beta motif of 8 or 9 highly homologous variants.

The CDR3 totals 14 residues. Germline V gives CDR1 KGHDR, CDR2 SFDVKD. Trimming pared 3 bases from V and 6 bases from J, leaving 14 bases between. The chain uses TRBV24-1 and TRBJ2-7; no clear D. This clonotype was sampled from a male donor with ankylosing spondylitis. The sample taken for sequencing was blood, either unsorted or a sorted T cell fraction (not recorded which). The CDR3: CATSDRRSYAEQYF. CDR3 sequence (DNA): TGTGCCACCAGTGATCGTAGATCCTATGCCGAGCAGTACTTC.